A single sample gave rise to the 28 T cell receptor beta chains below, sequenced in a study of CD8 T cells in ankylosing spondylitis (TCRdb year 2017). Libraries were constructed by 5' RACE. Reads for this sample came from an Illumina HiSeq 2500. TCRdb trimmed public reads at Q25 via fastp, called clones via MiXCR and kept in-frame beta chains. CDR3 protein sequences are deduplicated, and each keeps its most common genes and DNA. This sample lists a few hundred thousand distinct CDR3 sequences; under 12% were detected once. The top ten hold 20% to 25% of the sample. Sequenced input: blood, either unsorted or a sorted T cell fraction (not recorded which). These receptors all stem from a male donor with ankylosing spondylitis or in good health (not recorded which).

This clonotype was seen ten or more times. The chain couples TRBV12-3 or TRBV12-4 to TRBJ1-5, with D unclear. CDR3 size: 15 residues. Trimming pared 3 bases from V and 2 bases from J, leaving 11 bases between. CDR3: CASSFEEGGNQPQHF. CDR3 bases: TGTGCCAGCAGTTTCGAGGAGGGAGGCAATCAGCCCCAGCATTTT.

This clonotype was detected a few times. This chain links TRBV30 with TRBJ1-1; D is unclear. V was shortened by 0 bases and J by 1 base, with 9 bases between the two germline ends. The CDR3 is 14 residues long. The germline gives CDR1 GTSNPN, CDR2 SVGIG (reference sequence). CDR3: CAWSVNSANTEAFF. The CDR3 DNA reads TGTGCCTGGAGTGTTAACAGCGCGAACACTGAAGCTTTCTTT.

In this sample, this clonotype turned up a few times. The chain couples TRBV28 to TRBJ2-2; unclear D gene. Trimming took off 6 bases at V and 7 bases at J, with 15 bases between the two ends. CDR3 length: 14 residues. Germline V gene sequence: CDR1 MDHEN, CDR2 SYDVKM. In DNA, the CDR3 is TGTGCCAGCAGAGAGGCCTTGGCAGTCGGGGAGCTGTTTTTT. Residues: CASREALAVGELFF.

This clonotype was detected many times. In DNA form, the CDR3 reads TGTGCCAGCAGCCCCGACAGGGCGGGCTATGGCTACACCTTC. Its protein product is CASSPDRAGYGYTF. The rearrangement uses TRBV7-3 and TRBJ1-2, with TRBD1 matching over 7 bases. V was pared by 5 bases and J by 4 bases, with 7 bases of the junction left unmatched. The CDR3 length is 14 residues. Germline V CDR1 and CDR2: SGHTA, FQGTGA.

The CDR3 loop reads CASSVDWTGTYNEQFF. The CDR3 bases are TGTGCCAGCAGCGTAGATTGGACAGGGACGTACAATGAGCAGTTCTTC. The chain has TRBV9 and TRBJ2-1; 8 bases agree with TRBD1. J was trimmed by 4 bases and V by 0 bases; bases with no gene match: 6. Germline V lookup: CDR1 SGDLS, CDR2 YYNGEE. The CDR3 is made up of 16 amino acids.

The sample holds many counts of this clonotype. The CDR3 DNA follows: TGCGCCAGCAGCTTTACGGGGGAGGCATACGAGCAGTACTTC. Its protein product is CASSFTGEAYEQYF. The rearrangement joins TRBV5-1 to TRBJ2-7, with a possible D match to TRBD2 (6 bases). Germline CDR1 reads SGHRS; CDR2 reads YFSETQ. This CDR3 is 14 amino acids long. V dropped 2 bases and J dropped 4 bases, with 13 bases sitting between them.

The rearrangement joins TRBV7-8 to TRBJ1-2; D gene ambiguous. Trimming stripped 5 bases from V and 2 bases from J, with 15 bases between. The CDR3 is 15 amino acids. Germline lookup yields CDR1 SGHVS and CDR2 FQNEAQ. In nucleotides, the CDR3 is TGTGCCAGCAGCGTCGCCGGGTTACCCAACTATGGCTACACCTTC. Its protein is CASSVAGLPNYGYTF.

This clonotype occurred many times. J is TRBJ1-1 and V is TRBV28; maybe TRBD1 (5 bases). This CDR3 comprises 15 residues. V lost 3 bases to trimming and J lost 1 base, with 12 bases between them. CDR1 and CDR2 from the germline V gene are MDHEN and SYDVKM. CDR3 nucleotides: TGTGCCAGCAGTTTGGCAGGCGGGACGAACACTGAAGCTTTCTTT. This codes for CASSLAGGTNTEAFF.

Ten or more counts support this clonotype. The chain combines TRBV24-1 with TRBJ2-2, with TRBD1 as a possible D gene (6 bases). Germline V gene lookup returns CDR1 KGHDR and CDR2 SFDVKD. CDR3 size: 16 residues. V was shortened by 7 bases and J by 2 bases, with 16 bases between the two germline ends. Written as DNA, the CDR3 is TGTGCCACCAGGTCGCCGGGGACACCTAACACCGGGGAGCTGTTTTTT. Protein product: CATRSPGTPNTGELFF.

This clonotype occurred a few times. The chain links TRBV7-9 to TRBJ1-4; a possible D gene is TRBD1 (5 bases). The CDR3 is 14 residues long. Per the germline V gene, CDR1 is SEHNR and CDR2 is FQNEAQ (reference sequence). V was trimmed by 5 bases and J by 4 bases, leaving 11 bases between them. The CDR3 is CASSRPGLNEKLFF. CDR3 sequence (DNA): TGTGCCAGCAGCCGACCGGGACTTAATGAAAAACTGTTTTTT.

Many counts were recorded for this clonotype. Here the CDR3 reads CASTYLTGIHQPQHF. In DNA, the CDR3 is TGTGCCAGCACCTATTTGACAGGGATCCATCAGCCCCAGCATTTT. This rearrangement joins TRBV6-1 to TRBJ1-5, with TRBD1 matching 7 bases. V lost 7 bases and J lost 5; bases outside the gene matches: 11. Per germline, CDR1 MNHNS and CDR2 SASEGT. This CDR3 contains 15 residues.

The gene calls are TRBV6-4 and TRBJ1-6; the match to TRBD1 covers 7 bases. This CDR3 is built from 17 residues. In germline, CDR1 is MRHNA, CDR2 SNTAGT. The trim removed 2 bases at V and 2 bases at J, leaving 6 bases unmatched. The CDR3 DNA reads TGTGCCAGCAGTGACGGGGACAGATTCCCCTATAATTCACCCCTCCACTTT. Encoded protein: CASSDGDRFPYNSPLHF.

This clonotype has at least ten counts. The gene calls are TRBV9 and TRBJ2-7; D is ambiguous. Trimming took off 0 bases at V and 3 bases at J, with 10 bases between the two ends. In germline, CDR1 is SGDLS, CDR2 YYNGEE. This CDR3 comprises 14 residues. CDR3 sequence (DNA): TGTGCCAGCAGCGTAGAGCTGGACCGCTACGAGCAGTACTTC. Its protein is CASSVELDRYEQYF.

This clonotype was found many times. The V and J genes are TRBV12-3 or TRBV12-4 and TRBJ1-2; D not resolved. The CDR3 loop spans 13 amino acids. Trimming removed 6 bases from V and 4 bases from J, with 12 bases in between. Here the CDR3 DNA reads TGTGCCAGCAGCACGGACGGCATCTATGGCTACACCTTC. It codes for CASSTDGIYGYTF.

This clonotype occurred a few times. The rearrangement links TRBV5-5 to TRBJ2-7; unclear D gene. V was cut by 1 base and J by 5 bases, with 13 bases left in between. The CDR3 extends over 14 amino acids. CDR1 and CDR2 (germline): SGHKS, YYEKEE (reference sequence). CDR3 DNA: TGTGCCAGCAGCTTGTCGGGTAAGAACAACGAGCAGTACTTC. Translated: CASSLSGKNNEQYF.

In DNA, the CDR3 is TGTGCCAGCAGGGAGGACAGGGGGCTGACCGGGGAGCTGTTTTTT. It specifies CASREDRGLTGELFF. This chain uses TRBV27 with TRBJ2-2, with 11 positions matching TRBD1. After removal of 6 bases from V and 5 bases from J, the junction contained 5 bases not matched to a gene. CDR1 and CDR2 from the germline V gene are MNHEY and SMNVEV (reference sequence). The CDR3 runs to 15 residues.

About this clonotype itself: This may arise from a read error, as a much more abundant clone is one base away. CDR3 protein: CSASRLARGSYEQYF. The CDR3 DNA sequence: TGCAGTGCTAGTCGGCTAGCGAGGGGCTCGTACGAGCAGTACTTC. The chain couples TRBV20-1 to TRBJ2-7, with D perhaps matching TRBD2 (6 bases). V lost 3 bases to trimming and J lost 4 bases, with 19 bases between them. CDR3 length: 15 residues. Looked up from germline, CDR1 is DFQATT and CDR2 is SNEGSKA (reference sequence).

Only a few counts were recorded for this clonotype. The chain uses TRBV7-9 and TRBJ2-3; 9 bases match TRBD2. The CDR3 runs to 15 residues. The V and J ends lost 5 bases and 2 bases, in that order; junction bases with no gene match: 5. Germline values: CDR1 SEHNR, CDR2 FQNEAQ (reference sequence). CDR3 in amino acids: CASSTAGGPTDTQYF. CDR3 nucleotides: TGTGCCAGCAGCACAGCGGGGGGACCCACAGATACGCAGTATTTT.

This clonotype came up a few times. The rearrangement uses TRBV5-1 and TRBJ1-4; no firm D call. The germline V gene has CDR1 SGHRS and CDR2 YFSETQ. The CDR3 totals 14 residues. V was shortened by 2 bases and J by 4 bases, with 9 bases between the two germline ends. CDR3 in DNA: TGCGCCAGCAGCTTTGGTCAGGATAATGAAAAACTGTTTTTT. Encoded protein: CASSFGQDNEKLFF.

This clonotype was recorded many times. One end of the junction does not line up with germline, which may come from a read error. The rearrangement joins TRBV7-7 to TRBJ2-1, with D perhaps TRBD1 (5 bases). Germline CDR1 reads SSHAT; CDR2 reads FNYEAQ (reference sequence). This CDR3 has 17 residues. This chain's CDR3 is CASSLFSPMDTYNEQFF. CDR3 nucleotides: TGTGCTAGCAGCTTATTCTCCCCAATGGACACCTACAATGAGCAGTTCTTC.

This clonotype was seen more than once but under ten times. V is TRBV5-1 and J is TRBJ2-7; 8 bases map to TRBD2. Germline V gene data show CDR1 as SGHRS and CDR2 as YFSETQ. Trimming at V came to 4 bases and at J to 2 bases, leaving 11 bases not matched to a gene. This CDR3 contains 16 residues. The CDR3, as DNA: TGCGCCAGCAGCCCGGGAGGGCTAGACATGACCTACGAGCAGTACTTC. This translates into CASSPGGLDMTYEQYF.

This clonotype was counted ten times or more. The chain carries TRBV7-2 and TRBJ2-3; possibly TRBD2 for D (6 bases). Trimming removed 2 bases at V and 4 bases at J, with 10 bases between. Germline values: CDR1 SGHTA, CDR2 FQGNSA. The CDR3 loop spans 14 amino acids. The DNA of the CDR3 is TGTGCCAGCAGCTTAATGGCGGGGTCAGATACGCAGTATTTT. It translates to CASSLMAGSDTQYF.

Ten or more counts support this clonotype. This rearrangement joins TRBV11-1 to TRBJ1-5, with D tentatively TRBD1 (5 bases). CDR1 and CDR2 (germline): SGHAT, FQDESV (reference sequence). The V gene lost 7 bases and the J gene lost 4 bases, with 17 bases spanning the gap. This CDR3 region has 15 residues. CDR3 sequence (DNA): TGTGCCAGCAAGACCCAACAGGTTTCTAATCAGCCCCAGCATTTT. Protein: CASKTQQVSNQPQHF.

This clonotype turned up a few times. This sequence joins TRBV5-6 and TRBJ1-1; no firm D call. The ends were cut back, 2 bases at V and 0 bases at J, with 14 bases in the middle. The germline CDR1 and CDR2 sequences are SGHDT and YYEEEE. The CDR3 loop spans 16 amino acids. DNA for the CDR3: TGTGCCAGCAGCTTCGTCGGGGTCCGAATGAACACTGAAGCTTTCTTT. It yields the protein CASSFVGVRMNTEAFF.

This clonotype was recorded at least ten times. CDR3 protein: CASAMEWEAFF. The CDR3 nucleotides are TGTGCCAGCGCAATGGAGTGGGAAGCTTTCTTT. The V gene is TRBV7-2, the J gene TRBJ1-1; no definite D call. Germline V lookup: CDR1 SGHTA, CDR2 FQGNSA. The V gene lost 8 bases and the J gene lost 8 bases, with 12 bases spanning the gap. The length of the CDR3 is 11 residues.

The chain uses TRBV7-9 and TRBJ2-4; D remains ambiguous. The CDR3 length is 12 residues. V was cut by 5 bases and J by 9 bases, with 11 bases left in between. Germline lookup yields CDR1 SEHNR and CDR2 FQNEAQ (reference sequence). In DNA form, the CDR3 reads TGTGCCAGCAGCCTTGGTCTGGCCATTCAGTACTTC. Its protein is CASSLGLAIQYF. The full variable domain, its missing parts supplied by reference TRBV7-9 and TRBJ2-4, is DTGVSQNPRHKITKRGQNVTFRCDPISEHNRLYWYRQTLGQGPEFLTYFQNEAQLEKSRLLSDRFSAERPKGSFSTLEIQRTEQGDSAMYLCASSLGLAIQYFGAGTRLSVL.

This clonotype was detected ten times or more. The gene calls are TRBV5-1 and TRBJ2-2, with 7 bases that match TRBD2. The CDR3 contains 15 residues. Germline CDR1 SGHRS, CDR2 YFSETQ. The junction had 3 bases not matched to a gene; V was cut back by 4 bases and J by 0 bases. CDR3 sequence: CASSPGLTNTGELFF. CDR3 coding DNA: TGCGCCAGCAGCCCGGGACTAACGAACACCGGGGAGCTGTTTTTT.

The table lists this clonotype with many counts. This chain joins TRBV27 and TRBJ2-3; possibly TRBD1 for D (5 bases). V gave up 6 bases and J gave up 2 bases, with 15 bases separating them. The CDR3 is 15 amino acids. Germline V gives CDR1 MNHEY, CDR2 SMNVEV (reference sequence). The CDR3 sequence is CASSTGQGNTDTQYF. As DNA, the CDR3 is TGTGCCAGCAGCACAGGCCAGGGCAACACAGATACGCAGTATTTT.